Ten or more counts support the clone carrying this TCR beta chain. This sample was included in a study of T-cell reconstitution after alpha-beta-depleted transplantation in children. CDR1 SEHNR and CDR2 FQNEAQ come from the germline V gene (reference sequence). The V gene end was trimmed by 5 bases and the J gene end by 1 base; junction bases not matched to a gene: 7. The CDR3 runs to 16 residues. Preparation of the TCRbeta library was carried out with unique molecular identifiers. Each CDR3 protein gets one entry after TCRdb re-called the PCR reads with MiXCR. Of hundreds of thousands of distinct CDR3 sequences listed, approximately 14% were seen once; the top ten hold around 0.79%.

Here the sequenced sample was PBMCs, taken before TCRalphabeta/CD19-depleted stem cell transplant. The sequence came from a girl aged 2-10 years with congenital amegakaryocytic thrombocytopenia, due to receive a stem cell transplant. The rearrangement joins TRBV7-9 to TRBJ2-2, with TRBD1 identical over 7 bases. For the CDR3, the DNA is TGTGCCAGCAGCGTCACGGGACAGATGAACACCGGGGAGCTGTTTTTT. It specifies CASSVTGQMNTGELFF.